The entry below gives a single TCR beta chain sequence along with its context. The antigen is undetermined. Scientists made TCR beta cDNA using 5'RACE template switching with UMIs. TCRdb reworked the 5' RACE reads into one entry per CDR3 protein, no DNA. This sample's table reports around 21,000 distinct CDR3 sequences. The data derive from a study of T cells expressing NK-cell markers. Study information: There were seven HCMV-seropositive donors and one seronegative donor among the eight sequenced.

Study findings and constraints: Dominance of the CD3+CD56-NKG2C+ fraction by these clonotypes also held in a few donors.

The CDR3 consists of 13 residues. Looked up from germline, CDR1 is KGHSH and CDR2 is LQKENI. This chain joins TRBV18 and TRBJ2-7. Input material: blood T cells: a sorted CD56 or NKG2C T cell subset, CD4+ or CD8+ T cells, or bulk PBMC T cells (not recorded which). This receptor was identified in a man aged 18-70 years in good health. The CDR3 loop is CASSPTRGGEQYF.